Given below is one TCR beta chain in context. This CDR3 comprises 14 residues. With 1 base removed from V and 2 bases from J, the gap between germline ends came to 6 bases. The V gene's germline CDR1 is SNHLY and CDR2 FYNNEI. TCRdb's copy holds only in-frame clones and misses some; the assay was immunoSEQ multiplex PCR. The sample carries about 55,000 clones, 90% recorded once. This entry belongs to a study of T cell changes during pregnancy in multiple sclerosis. The rearrangement uses TRBV2 and TRBJ1-5; D perhaps matches TRBD1 (5 bases). The clonotype was recovered from a female donor with multiple sclerosis, enrolled in a pregnancy study. The sequences come from CD4+ T cells from peripheral blood mononuclear cells, collected in the first trimester of pregnancy. The CDR3 loop is CASSEETGNQPQHF. Written as DNA, the CDR3 is TGTGCCAGCAGTGAAGAGACAGGCAATCAGCCCCAGCATTTT.